Listed below are T cell receptor beta chains from one sample, sequenced in a study of somatic mutations in cytotoxic T cells in rheumatoid arthritis. TCRdb's copy holds only in-frame clones and misses some; the assay was immunoSEQ multiplex PCR. The top ten hold just over 35% of the sample, which has 7,000 to 9,500 clones, almost 80% seen once. The sequenced sample consisted of CD8+ T cells sorted from blood. The receptor set was obtained from an adult with rheumatoid arthritis. Both conserved end residues are part of each CDR3. D genes are given only for firm matches. Expanded clones are given a class, and other clones once, few, many or no size at all.

CDR3aa: CASSVGTGSEAFF
CDR3nt: TGTGCCAGCAGCGTAGGGACAGGGAGCGAAGCTTTCTTT
v_gene: TRBV9
d_gene: TRBD1
abundance: -
j_gene: TRBJ1-1

CDR3aa: CASSPYLVGEKLFF
CDR3nt: TGTGCCAGCAGTCCTTATCTGGTAGGCGAAAAACTGTTTTTT
v_gene: TRBV27
d_gene: -
abundance: once
j_gene: TRBJ1-4

CDR3aa: CASSSPGQIYGYTF
CDR3nt: TGTGCCAGCAGCTCCCCGGGACAAATCTATGGCTACACCTTC
v_gene: TRBV11-2
d_gene: -
abundance: few
j_gene: TRBJ1-2

CDR3aa: CASSLGFSGYTF
CDR3nt: TGTGCCAGCAGTCTAGGTTTTTCTGGCTACACCTTC
v_gene: TRBV6-1
d_gene: -
abundance: -
j_gene: TRBJ1-2

CDR3aa: CASSDVKRDTDTQYF
CDR3nt: TGTGCCAGCAGTGATGTAAAGCGGGACACAGATACGCAGTATTTT
v_gene: TRBV28
d_gene: TRBD2
abundance: -
j_gene: TRBJ2-3

CDR3aa: CASSLDGGRSEAFF
CDR3nt: TGTGCCAGCAGTTTAGATGGGGGGCGTAGTGAAGCTTTCTTT
v_gene: TRBV28
d_gene: -
abundance: -
j_gene: TRBJ1-1

CDR3aa: CASSEKGFGSGANVLTF
CDR3nt: TGTGCCAGCAGTGAAAAGGGGTTTGGCTCTGGGGCCAACGTCCTGACTTTC
v_gene: TRBV6-4
d_gene: -
abundance: -
j_gene: TRBJ2-6

CDR3aa: CASSEVGGSTDTQYF
CDR3nt: TGTGCCAGCAGTGAAGTTGGTGGTAGCACAGATACGCAGTATTTT
v_gene: TRBV6-4
d_gene: -
abundance: -
j_gene: TRBJ2-3

CDR3aa: CASSPTGGRDEQYF
CDR3nt: TGTGCCAGCAGCCCAACTGGGGGGCGGGACGAGCAGTACTTC
v_gene: TRBV4-2
d_gene: -
abundance: -
j_gene: TRBJ2-7

CDR3aa: CASSVTNTGELFF
CDR3nt: TGTGCCAGCAGCGTCACGAACACCGGGGAGCTGTTTTTT
v_gene: TRBV9
d_gene: -
abundance: -
j_gene: TRBJ2-2

CDR3aa: CASSPTGRDSAEDTQYF
CDR3nt: TGTGCCAGCAGCCCCACCGGCCGGGACTCCGCGGAAGATACGCAGTATTTT
v_gene: TRBV21-1
d_gene: -
abundance: -
j_gene: TRBJ2-3

CDR3aa: CASSYSSSSQPQHF
CDR3nt: TGTGCCAGCAGTTACTCGTCCTCATCTCAGCCCCAGCATTTT
v_gene: TRBV6-5
d_gene: -
abundance: -
j_gene: TRBJ1-5

CDR3aa: CASSFTRTGANVLTF
CDR3nt: TGTGCCAGCAGTTTTACGAGAACTGGGGCCAACGTCCTGACTTTC
v_gene: TRBV27
d_gene: -
abundance: -
j_gene: TRBJ2-6

CDR3aa: CASSAPTTGYTF
CDR3nt: TGTGCCAGCAGCGCACCAACTACCGGCTACACCTTC
v_gene: TRBV9
d_gene: -
abundance: few
j_gene: TRBJ1-2

CDR3aa: CASSQDRAGGEETQYF
CDR3nt: TGCGCCAGCAGCCAAGATAGGGCAGGGGGCGAAGAGACCCAGTACTTC
v_gene: TRBV4-1
d_gene: TRBD1
abundance: -
j_gene: TRBJ2-5

CDR3aa: CASSPSKGITGELFF
CDR3nt: TGTGCCAGCAGCCCATCGAAGGGAATCACCGGGGAGCTGTTTTTT
v_gene: TRBV7-9
d_gene: -
abundance: -
j_gene: TRBJ2-2

CDR3aa: CASSDIGRTNYGYTF
CDR3nt: TGCGCCAGCAGCGATATCGGACGGACTAACTATGGCTACACCTTC
v_gene: TRBV4-1
d_gene: -
abundance: few
j_gene: TRBJ1-2

CDR3aa: CALLQGRRDQPQHF
CDR3nt: TGTGCCCTTCTTCAGGGCCGACGCGATCAGCCCCAGCATTTT
v_gene: TRBV6-4
d_gene: -
abundance: -
j_gene: TRBJ1-5

CDR3aa: CASSLGASEAFF
CDR3nt: TGTGCCAGCAGCTTAGGGGCCTCTGAAGCTTTCTTT
v_gene: TRBV11-2
d_gene: -
abundance: once
j_gene: TRBJ1-1

CDR3aa: CASSSWTARYGYTF
CDR3nt: TGTGCCAGCAGCTCCTGGACGGCGAGATATGGCTACACCTTC
v_gene: TRBV5-6
d_gene: -
abundance: -
j_gene: TRBJ1-2

CDR3aa: CASKKQELNYGYTF
CDR3nt: TGTGCCAGTAAGAAACAGGAATTGAACTATGGCTACACCTTC
v_gene: TRBV19
d_gene: -
abundance: -
j_gene: TRBJ1-2

CDR3aa: CASSFLETDTQYF
CDR3nt: TGTGCCAGCAGCTTTCTTGAAACGGATACGCAGTATTTT
v_gene: TRBV7-9
d_gene: -
abundance: -
j_gene: TRBJ2-3

CDR3aa: CASSPHSRGDEKLFF
CDR3nt: TGTGCCAGCAGCCCCCATTCCCGGGGGGATGAAAAACTGTTTTTT
v_gene: TRBV9
d_gene: -
abundance: -
j_gene: TRBJ1-4

CDR3aa: CASSSLRGTGTNYGYTF
CDR3nt: TGTGCCAGCAGTTCACTGAGGGGGACAGGGACTAACTATGGCTACACCTTC
v_gene: TRBV28
d_gene: TRBD1
abundance: -
j_gene: TRBJ1-2

CDR3aa: CASSPPLMAYEAFF
CDR3nt: TGCGCCAGCAGCCCCCCCTTGATGGCCTATGAAGCTTTCTTT
v_gene: TRBV4-1
d_gene: -
abundance: few
j_gene: TRBJ1-1

CDR3aa: CASSNTGQGGNTQYF
CDR3nt: TGTGCCAGCAGCAACACGGGACAGGGGGGAAATACGCAGTATTTT
v_gene: TRBV6-6
d_gene: TRBD1
abundance: -
j_gene: TRBJ2-3

CDR3aa: CASSERYSFQPYEQYF
CDR3nt: TGTGCCAGCAGTGAACGATACAGCTTCCAACCCTACGAGCAGTACTTC
v_gene: TRBV25-1
d_gene: -
abundance: once
j_gene: TRBJ2-7

CDR3aa: CASSLLAGGGYNEQFF
CDR3nt: TGCGCCAGCAGCTTGTTAGCGGGGGGAGGGTACAATGAGCAGTTCTTC
v_gene: TRBV5-1
d_gene: TRBD2
abundance: -
j_gene: TRBJ2-1

CDR3aa: CASSLAGGITDTQYF
CDR3nt: TGTGCCAGCAGTTTAGCGGGGGGGATCACAGATACGCAGTATTTT
v_gene: TRBV28
d_gene: TRBD2
abundance: -
j_gene: TRBJ2-3

CDR3aa: CASSRGQDYTGELFF
CDR3nt: TGTGCCAGCAGCAGAGGACAGGACTACACCGGGGAGCTGTTTTTT
v_gene: TRBV7-9
d_gene: TRBD1
abundance: -
j_gene: TRBJ2-2

CDR3aa: CASTPVVSGANVLTF
CDR3nt: TGTGCCAGCACCCCAGTCGTCTCTGGGGCCAACGTCCTGACTTTC
v_gene: TRBV28
d_gene: -
abundance: -
j_gene: TRBJ2-6

CDR3aa: CASSIDQSGVSAGELFF
CDR3nt: TGTGCCAGTAGTATAGATCAATCCGGGGTCAGCGCCGGGGAGCTGTTTTTT
v_gene: TRBV19
d_gene: -
abundance: -
j_gene: TRBJ2-2

CDR3aa: CASSQGRALGYTF
CDR3nt: TGCGCCAGCAGCCAAGGCAGGGCTCTGGGCTACACCTTC
v_gene: TRBV4-3
d_gene: -
abundance: few
j_gene: TRBJ1-2

CDR3aa: CASSDLQGLQPQHF
CDR3nt: TGTGCCAGCAGCGACTTACAGGGACTTCAGCCCCAGCATTTT
v_gene: TRBV2
d_gene: -
abundance: -
j_gene: TRBJ1-5

CDR3aa: CASSHRGRNQPQHF
CDR3nt: TGTGCCAGCAGCCACAGGGGACGCAATCAGCCCCAGCATTTT
v_gene: TRBV27
d_gene: TRBD1
abundance: -
j_gene: TRBJ1-5

CDR3aa: CASSYYGNYEQYF
CDR3nt: TGTGCCAGCAGTTATTACGGGAATTACGAGCAGTACTTC
v_gene: TRBV6-5
d_gene: -
abundance: -
j_gene: TRBJ2-7

CDR3aa: CASTTGGSGGNIQYF
CDR3nt: TGTGCCAGCACCACAGGGGGCTCGGGTGGGAACATTCAGTACTTC
v_gene: TRBV28
d_gene: TRBD1
abundance: -
j_gene: TRBJ2-4

CDR3aa: CSASNADTQYF
CDR3nt: TGCAGTGCTAGTAACGCAGATACGCAGTATTTT
v_gene: TRBV20-1
d_gene: -
abundance: -
j_gene: TRBJ2-3

CDR3aa: CASSTPGTVYGYTF
CDR3nt: TGTGCCAGCAGTACCCCCGGGACAGTCTATGGCTACACCTTC
v_gene: TRBV28
d_gene: TRBD1
abundance: -
j_gene: TRBJ1-2

CDR3aa: CASSEQNQPQHF
CDR3nt: TGTGCCAGCAGCGAACAGAATCAGCCCCAGCATTTT
v_gene: TRBV9
d_gene: -
abundance: -
j_gene: TRBJ1-5

CDR3aa: CASSQVVSGLMTYNEQFF
CDR3nt: TGCGCCAGCAGCCAAGTGGTCTCGGGACTGATGACCTACAATGAGCAGTTCTTC
v_gene: TRBV4-1
d_gene: -
abundance: -
j_gene: TRBJ2-1

CDR3aa: CASSLGDRGRILGKLFF
CDR3nt: TGTGCCAGCAGCTTAGGGGACAGGGGGCGCATTCTTGGAAAACTGTTTTTT
v_gene: TRBV7-2
d_gene: TRBD1
abundance: -
j_gene: TRBJ1-4

CDR3aa: CASRLTGGITEAFF
CDR3nt: TGTGCCAGCAGGTTAACAGGAGGTATCACTGAAGCTTTCTTT
v_gene: TRBV27
d_gene: -
abundance: once
j_gene: TRBJ1-1

CDR3aa: CSVESIEGADEQYF
CDR3nt: TGCAGCGTTGAATCGATTGAGGGGGCGGACGAGCAGTACTTC
v_gene: TRBV29-1
d_gene: TRBD1
abundance: -
j_gene: TRBJ2-7

CDR3aa: CATQDRGNGYTF
CDR3nt: TGTGCCACCCAGGACAGGGGAAATGGCTACACCTTC
v_gene: TRBV19
d_gene: TRBD1
abundance: -
j_gene: TRBJ1-2

CDR3aa: CASSLEAGGSYEQYF
CDR3nt: TGTGCCAGCAGCTTAGAGGCAGGGGGTTCCTACGAGCAGTACTTC
v_gene: TRBV7-8
d_gene: TRBD1
abundance: -
j_gene: TRBJ2-7

CDR3aa: CASSRTSYEQYF
CDR3nt: TGTGCCAGCTCTCGGACAAGTTACGAGCAGTACTTC
v_gene: TRBV2
d_gene: -
abundance: -
j_gene: TRBJ2-7

CDR3aa: CASSEGTSGRSAGELFF
CDR3nt: TGTGCCAGCAGTGAAGGAACTAGCGGGAGGTCAGCCGGGGAGCTGTTTTTT
v_gene: TRBV2
d_gene: TRBD2
abundance: -
j_gene: TRBJ2-2

CDR3aa: CASSLPIQPGDTQYF
CDR3nt: TGTGCCAGCAGCTTACCAATCCAGCCTGGAGATACGCAGTATTTT
v_gene: TRBV11-2
d_gene: -
abundance: -
j_gene: TRBJ2-3